This T cell receptor beta chain was sequenced for a study of T-cell reconstitution after alpha-beta-depleted transplantation in children. Overall study results and limits: The study traced high day-60 TCRbeta diversity in some patients to surviving recipient T cells and thymic progenitors. After transplant, at about two months, alpha-beta T cells were reportedly derived from several hundred expanded graft clones. Most T-cell counts and diversity one year after the transplant came from T cells that were newly produced.

V was cut by 4 bases and J by 2 bases, with 14 bases left in between. Germline V gene data show CDR1 as KGHSH and CDR2 as LQKENI. This CDR3 is built from 15 residues. TCRbeta library preparation incorporated unique molecular identifiers. TCRdb fed the PCR reads into MiXCR, producing one record per CDR3 protein. Of 450,000 to 600,000 distinct CDR3 sequences in the sample, 8% to 11% were seen once. About this clonotype itself: The antigen remains unidentified.

This receptor was taken from a child younger than 10 with inherited bone marrow failure, due to receive a stem cell transplant. The input for sequencing was PBMCs, taken before TCRalphabeta/CD19-depleted stem cell transplant. The chain is built from TRBV18 and TRBJ1-2; D is unclear. CDR3 sequence: CASSQVVGPNYGYTF. The CDR3 DNA reads TGTGCCAGCTCACAGGTTGTAGGACCGAACTATGGCTACACCTTC.